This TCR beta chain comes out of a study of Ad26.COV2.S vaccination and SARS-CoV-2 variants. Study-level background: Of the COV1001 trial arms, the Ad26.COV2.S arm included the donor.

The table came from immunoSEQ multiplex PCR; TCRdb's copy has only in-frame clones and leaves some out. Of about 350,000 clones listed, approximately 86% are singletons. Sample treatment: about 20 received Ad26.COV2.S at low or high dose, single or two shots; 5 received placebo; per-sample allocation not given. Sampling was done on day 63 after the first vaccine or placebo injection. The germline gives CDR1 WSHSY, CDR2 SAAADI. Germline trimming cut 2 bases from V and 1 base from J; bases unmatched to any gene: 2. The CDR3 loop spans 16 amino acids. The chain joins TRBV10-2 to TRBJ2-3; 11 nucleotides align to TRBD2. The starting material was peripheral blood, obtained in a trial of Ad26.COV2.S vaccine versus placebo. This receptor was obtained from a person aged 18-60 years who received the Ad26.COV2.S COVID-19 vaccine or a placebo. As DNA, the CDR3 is TGCGCCAGCAGTGAGACTAGCGGGGGACGCACAGATACGCAGTATTTT. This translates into CASSETSGGRTDTQYF.